The clone carrying this T cell receptor (beta chain) was detected only once. The antigen remains unidentified. The sample is drawn from a study of PD-1 blockade in mismatch repair-deficient tumors. Across the whole study: Patients had over 10 mismatch repair-deficient cancer types, all previously treated and progressing. Points from the study as a whole: Tumor-resident clones, often absent from pretreatment blood, expanded after pembrolizumab and then contracted.

The assay was immunoSEQ multiplex PCR, and TCRdb's table has in-frame clones only and misses some. The sample includes roughly 120,000 clones, about 74% of them seen just once. Germline V gives CDR1 SGHTA, CDR2 FQGNSA. This CDR3 region has 15 residues. V shed 3 bases and J shed 0 bases, with 8 bases lying between them. The TCR-sequenced patients were a few responders to pembrolizumab. The rearrangement links TRBV7-2 to TRBJ2-2, with D hard to call. This sample comprised peripheral blood, obtained more than 58 weeks after starting pembrolizumab. This sequence was found in an adult with mismatch repair-deficient cancer. CDR3 sequence reads: CASSFNGPNTGELFF. CDR3 DNA sequence: TGTGCCAGCAGCTTTAACGGACCGAACACCGGGGAGCTGTTTTTT. Looking up the rest from reference TRBV7-2 and TRBJ2-2 gives the full variable domain: GAGVSQSPSNKVTEKGKDVELRCDPISGHTALYWYRQSLGQGLEFLIYFQGNSAPDKSGLPSDRFSAERTGGSVSTLTIQRTQQEDSAVYLCASSFNGPNTGELFFGEGSRLTVL.